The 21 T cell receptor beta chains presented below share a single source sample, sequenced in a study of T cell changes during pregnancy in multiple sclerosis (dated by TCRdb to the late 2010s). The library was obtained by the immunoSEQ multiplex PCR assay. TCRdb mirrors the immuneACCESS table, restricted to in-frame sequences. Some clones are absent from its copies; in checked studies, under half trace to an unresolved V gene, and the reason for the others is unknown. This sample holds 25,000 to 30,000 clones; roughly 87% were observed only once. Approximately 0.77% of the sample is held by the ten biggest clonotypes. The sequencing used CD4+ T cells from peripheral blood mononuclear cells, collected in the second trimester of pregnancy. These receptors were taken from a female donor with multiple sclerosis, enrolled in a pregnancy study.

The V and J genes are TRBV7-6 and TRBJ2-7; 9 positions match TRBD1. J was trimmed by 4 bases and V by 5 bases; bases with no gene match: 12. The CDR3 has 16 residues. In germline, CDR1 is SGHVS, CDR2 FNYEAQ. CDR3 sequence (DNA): TGTGCCAGCAGCCCTATTGGGGGGACAGGGTATTACGAGCAGTACTTC. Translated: CASSPIGGTGYYEQYF.

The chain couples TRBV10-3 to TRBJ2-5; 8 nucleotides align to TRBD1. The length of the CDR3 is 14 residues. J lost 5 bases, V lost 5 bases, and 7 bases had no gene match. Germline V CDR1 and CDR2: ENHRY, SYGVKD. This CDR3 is CAISSGQGMETQYF. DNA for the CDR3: TGTGCCATCAGTTCTGGACAGGGAATGGAGACCCAGTACTTC.

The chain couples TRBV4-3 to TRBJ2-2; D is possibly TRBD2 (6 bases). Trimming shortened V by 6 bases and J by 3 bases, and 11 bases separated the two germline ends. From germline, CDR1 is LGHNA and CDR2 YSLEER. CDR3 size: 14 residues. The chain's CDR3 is CASRWDSDTGELFF. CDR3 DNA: TGCGCCAGCAGGTGGGACTCCGACACCGGGGAGCTGTTTTTT.

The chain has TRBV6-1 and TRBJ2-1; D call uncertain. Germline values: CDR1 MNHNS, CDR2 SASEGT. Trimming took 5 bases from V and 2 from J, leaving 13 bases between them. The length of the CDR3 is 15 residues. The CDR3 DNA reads TGTGCCAGCAGTTTGGGCGCCGGTACCTACAATGAGCAGTTCTTC. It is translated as CASSLGAGTYNEQFF.

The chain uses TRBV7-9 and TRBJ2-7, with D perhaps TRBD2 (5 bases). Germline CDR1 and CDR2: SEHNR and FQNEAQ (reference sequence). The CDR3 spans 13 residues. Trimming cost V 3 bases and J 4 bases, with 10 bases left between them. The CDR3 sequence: CASSFGTGYEQYF. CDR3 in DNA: TGTGCCAGCAGCTTCGGAACGGGGTACGAGCAGTACTTC.

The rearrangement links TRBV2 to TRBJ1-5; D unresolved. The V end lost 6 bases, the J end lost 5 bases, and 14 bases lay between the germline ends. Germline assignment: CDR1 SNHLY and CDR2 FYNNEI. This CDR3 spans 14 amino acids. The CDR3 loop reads CASSLSYSDQPQHF. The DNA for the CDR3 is TGTGCCAGCAGCCTTTCTTATTCGGATCAGCCCCAGCATTTT.

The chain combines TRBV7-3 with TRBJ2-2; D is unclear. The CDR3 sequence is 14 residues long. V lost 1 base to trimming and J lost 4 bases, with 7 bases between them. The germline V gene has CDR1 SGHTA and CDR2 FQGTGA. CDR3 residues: CASSLNRGTGELFF. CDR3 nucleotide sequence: TGTGCCAGCAGCTTAAACCGCGGCACCGGGGAGCTGTTTTTT. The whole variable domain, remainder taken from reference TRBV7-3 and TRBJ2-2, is GAGVSQTPSNKVTEKGKYVELRCDPISGHTALYWYRQSLGQGPEFLIYFQGTGAADDSGLPNDRFFAVRPEGSVSTLKIQRTERGDSAVYLCASSLNRGTGELFFGEGSRLTVL.

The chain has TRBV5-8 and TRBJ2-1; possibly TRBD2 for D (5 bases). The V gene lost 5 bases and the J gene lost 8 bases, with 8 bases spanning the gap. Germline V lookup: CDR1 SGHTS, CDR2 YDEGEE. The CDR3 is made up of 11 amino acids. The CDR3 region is CASRSRDEQFF. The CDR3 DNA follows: TGTGCCAGCAGATCGAGGGATGAGCAGTTCTTC.

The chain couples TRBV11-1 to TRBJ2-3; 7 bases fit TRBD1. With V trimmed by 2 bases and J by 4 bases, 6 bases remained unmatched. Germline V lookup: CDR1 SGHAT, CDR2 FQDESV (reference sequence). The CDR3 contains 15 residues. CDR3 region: CASSLNPRGPDTQYF. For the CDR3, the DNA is TGTGCCAGCAGCTTAAATCCTAGGGGGCCAGATACGCAGTATTTT.

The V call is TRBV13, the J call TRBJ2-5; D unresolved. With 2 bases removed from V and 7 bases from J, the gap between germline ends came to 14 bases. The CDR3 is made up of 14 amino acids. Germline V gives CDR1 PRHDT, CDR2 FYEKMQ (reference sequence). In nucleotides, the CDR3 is TGTGCCAGCAGCTTAAGACGGCGGATGCGGACCCAGTACTTC. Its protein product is CASSLRRRMRTQYF. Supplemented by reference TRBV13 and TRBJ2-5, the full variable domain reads AAGVIQSPRHLIKEKRETATLKCYPIPRHDTVYWYQQGPGQDPQFLISFYEKMQSDKGSIPDRFSAQQFSDYHSELNMSSLELGDSALYFCASSLRRRMRTQYFGPGTRLLVL.

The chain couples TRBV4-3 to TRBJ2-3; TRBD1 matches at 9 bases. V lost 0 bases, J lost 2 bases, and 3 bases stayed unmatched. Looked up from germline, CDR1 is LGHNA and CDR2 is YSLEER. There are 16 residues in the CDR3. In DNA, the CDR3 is TGCGCCAGCAGCCAAGACTACAGGGGGCTCACAGATACGCAGTATTTT. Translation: CASSQDYRGLTDTQYF.

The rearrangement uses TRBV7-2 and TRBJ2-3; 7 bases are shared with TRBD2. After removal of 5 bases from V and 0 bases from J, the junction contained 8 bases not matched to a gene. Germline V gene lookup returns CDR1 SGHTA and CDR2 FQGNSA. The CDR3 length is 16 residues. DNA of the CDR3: TGTGCCAGCAGCACCCGACTAGCCGGGAGCACAGATACGCAGTATTTT. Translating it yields CASSTRLAGSTDTQYF.

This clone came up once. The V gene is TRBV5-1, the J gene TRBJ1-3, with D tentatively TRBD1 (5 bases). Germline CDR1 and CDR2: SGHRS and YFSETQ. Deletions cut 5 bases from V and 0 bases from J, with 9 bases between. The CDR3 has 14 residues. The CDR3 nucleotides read TGCGCCAGCAGTCAAGACAGCTCTGGAAACACCATATATTTT. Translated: CASSQDSSGNTIYF.

The CDR3 reads CASSFSGTANSPLHF. CDR3 DNA: TGTGCCAGCAGCTTCTCCGGGACAGCTAATTCACCCCTCCACTTT. The chain has TRBV7-2 and TRBJ1-6; 7 bases fit TRBD1. The CDR3 runs 15 residues. Germline CDR1 and CDR2: SGHTA and FQGNSA. J was trimmed by 6 bases and V by 3 bases; bases with no gene match: 5.

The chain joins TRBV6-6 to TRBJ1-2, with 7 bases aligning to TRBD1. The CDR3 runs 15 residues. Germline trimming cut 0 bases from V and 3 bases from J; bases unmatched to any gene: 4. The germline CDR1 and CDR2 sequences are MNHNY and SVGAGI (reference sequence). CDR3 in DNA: TGTGCCAGCAGTTACTCAGCAGGGGGGCACTATGGCTACACCTTC. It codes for CASSYSAGGHYGYTF.

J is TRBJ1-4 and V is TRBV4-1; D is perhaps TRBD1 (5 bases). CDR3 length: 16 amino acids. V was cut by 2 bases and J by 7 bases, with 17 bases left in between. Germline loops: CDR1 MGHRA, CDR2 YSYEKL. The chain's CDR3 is CASSQPWARRGEKLFF. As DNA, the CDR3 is TGCGCCAGCAGCCAACCATGGGCCCGTAGGGGTGAAAAACTGTTTTTT.

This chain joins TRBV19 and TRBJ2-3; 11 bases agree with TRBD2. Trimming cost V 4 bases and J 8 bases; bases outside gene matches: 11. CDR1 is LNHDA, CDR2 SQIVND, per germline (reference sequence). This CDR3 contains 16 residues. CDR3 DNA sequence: TGTGCCAGTAGTAGCAGACTAGCGGGGCCGCTGGTTACGCAGTATTTT. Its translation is CASSSRLAGPLVTQYF. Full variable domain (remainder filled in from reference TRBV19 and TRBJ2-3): DGGITQSPKYLFRKEGQNVTLSCEQNLNHDAMYWYRQDPGQGLRLIYYSQIVNDFQKGDIAEGYSVSREKKESFPLTVTSAQKNPTAFYLCASSSRLAGPLVTQYFGPGTRLTVL.

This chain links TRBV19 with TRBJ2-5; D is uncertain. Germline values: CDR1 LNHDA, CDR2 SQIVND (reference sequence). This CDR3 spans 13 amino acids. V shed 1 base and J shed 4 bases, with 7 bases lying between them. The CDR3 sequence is CASSIGPGETQYF. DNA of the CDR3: TGTGCCAGTAGTATAGGGCCGGGAGAGACCCAGTACTTC.

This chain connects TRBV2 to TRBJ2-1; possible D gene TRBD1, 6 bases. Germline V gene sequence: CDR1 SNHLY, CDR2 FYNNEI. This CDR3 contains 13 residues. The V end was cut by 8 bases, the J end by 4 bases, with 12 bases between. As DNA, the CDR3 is TGTGCCAGCCTTAGAGGACAGTACAATGAGCAGTTCTTC. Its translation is CASLRGQYNEQFF.

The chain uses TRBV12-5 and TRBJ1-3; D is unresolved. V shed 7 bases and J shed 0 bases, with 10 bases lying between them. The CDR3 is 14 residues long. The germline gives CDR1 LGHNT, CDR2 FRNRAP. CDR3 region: CASDNSFSGNTIYF. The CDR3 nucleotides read TGTGCTAGTGACAACAGCTTCTCTGGAAACACCATATATTTT.

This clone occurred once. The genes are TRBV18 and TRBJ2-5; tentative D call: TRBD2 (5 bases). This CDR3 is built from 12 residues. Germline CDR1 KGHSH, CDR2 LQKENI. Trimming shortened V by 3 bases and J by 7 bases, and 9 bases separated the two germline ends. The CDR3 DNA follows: TGTGCCAGCTCACCCGGGAAAGGGACCCAGTACTTC. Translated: CASSPGKGTQYF.